Below, 8 T cell receptor beta chains from the same sample are listed, as sequenced in a study of T-cell memory formation after mild COVID-19. Each CDR3 protein gets one entry after TCRdb re-called the 5' RACE reads with MiXCR. The data hold hundreds of thousands of distinct CDR3 sequences, with roughly 15% observed a single time. Sequenced input: PBMCs or a T cell subset sorted from them (not recorded which). All receptors come from a man aged 18 to 29 who had mild COVID-19 (a few samples of this study predate the infection). Cell type and time point are not known.

This clonotype was found many times. V gene TRBV12-3 or TRBV12-4 combines with J gene TRBJ2-2, with D unresolved. The CDR3 loop spans 14 amino acids. V was cut by 9 bases and J by 0 bases, with 11 bases left in between. CDR3 coding DNA: TGTGCCAGTGAGAGGTCCACGAACACCGGGGAGCTGTTTTTT. This translates into CASERSTNTGELFF.

This clonotype was found a few times. The chain carries TRBV20-1 and TRBJ1-5; D remains unclear. Trimming took 5 bases from V and 0 from J, leaving 8 bases between them. Per the germline V gene, CDR1 is DFQATT and CDR2 is SNEGSKA (reference sequence). The CDR3 consists of 13 residues. CDR3 in amino acids: CSALTDSNQPQHF. As DNA, the CDR3 is TGCAGTGCTTTGACGGATAGCAATCAGCCCCAGCATTTT.

The V and J genes are TRBV5-6 and TRBJ2-7; D is possibly TRBD1 (5 bases). The CDR3 extends over 12 amino acids. Trimming cost V 0 bases and J 4 bases, with 5 bases left between them. Per germline, CDR1 SGHDT and CDR2 YYEEEE. The DNA for the CDR3 is TGTGCCAGCAGCTTGGGACAGTACGAGCAGTACGTC. Translating it yields CASSLGQYEQYV.

This clonotype appeared once. The gene calls are TRBV7-6 and TRBJ2-1; tentative D call: TRBD2 (7 bases). The CDR3 covers 17 residues. Germline values: CDR1 SGHVS, CDR2 FNYEAQ. The germline V and J ends were trimmed by 3 bases and 8 bases, with 23 bases remaining between them. CDR3 nucleotides: TGTGCCAGCAGCTTGGAAGGGGGGGCTTGGACCCCCCATGAGCAGTTCTTC. It specifies CASSLEGGAWTPHEQFF.

This clonotype was recorded a few times. V is TRBV28 and J is TRBJ2-1, with 9 bases fitting TRBD1. V gave up 5 bases and J gave up 5 bases; unmatched junction bases: 4. The CDR3 is made up of 14 amino acids. The V gene's germline CDR1 is MDHEN and CDR2 SYDVKM. This CDR3 is CASSPDRGHNEQFF. In nucleotides, the CDR3 is TGTGCCAGCAGTCCGGACAGGGGCCACAATGAGCAGTTCTTC.

J is TRBJ2-7 and V is TRBV3-1; D is uncertain. V gave up 9 bases and J gave up 2 bases, with 2 bases separating them. Germline V gives CDR1 LGHDT, CDR2 YNNKEL (reference sequence). The CDR3 has 9 amino acids. CDR3: CASPYEQYF. The DNA for the CDR3 is TGTGCCAGTCCCTACGAGCAGTACTTC.

This clonotype was seen more than once but under ten times. The V gene is TRBV20-1, the J gene TRBJ2-7; 11 bases align to TRBD2. The length of the CDR3 is 14 residues. Germline V gene lookup returns CDR1 DFQATT and CDR2 SNEGSKA (reference sequence). The V and J ends lost 1 base and 5 bases, in that order; junction bases with no gene match: 4. The CDR3 DNA sequence: TGCAGTGCTAGAGGAGGTAGCGGGGGGGACGAGCAGTACTTC. Translated: CSARGGSGGDEQYF.

This chain links TRBV27 with TRBJ2-5, with 7 bases fitting TRBD1. The V gene's germline CDR1 is MNHEY and CDR2 SMNVEV (reference sequence). Germline trimming cut 3 bases from V and 1 base from J; bases unmatched to any gene: 14. The CDR3 totals 18 residues. This CDR3 is CASSLRPIWTGIQETQYF. The CDR3 DNA is TGTGCCAGCAGTTTGCGGCCGATCTGGACAGGAATCCAAGAGACCCAGTACTTC.